A single count supports the clone carrying this T cell receptor (beta chain). Its antigen is not identified. This sample was included in a study of cytomegalovirus exposure and HLA in healthy donors. Study results and limitations: There were several of the most significant clusters that appeared linked to common viral pathogens in a later analysis. When a later analysis was performed, an Asian-associated ancestry cluster reportedly had fewer N-insertions than the approximately 680-donor mean. Sequence variants that were highly shared formed a cluster that was likely a sequencing artifact.

Amplification used 60 Vbeta primers and 13 Jbeta primers. Clones were read by immunoSEQ multiplex PCR, and TCRdb kept only the in-frame ones, dropping some. This sample has approximately 150,000 clones, with about 80% found just once. The TCR was taken from a woman aged 25 to 45 in good health and CMV-seropositive. Sequencing was performed on PBMCs.

The CDR3 sequence: CAIRLSASGSYNEQFF. Written as DNA, the CDR3 is TGTGCCATCAGACTTTCGGCTAGCGGGAGTTACAATGAGCAGTTCTTC. The chain combines TRBV10-3 with TRBJ2-1; 10 nucleotides align to TRBD2. Germline lookup yields CDR1 ENHRY and CDR2 SYGVKD. The CDR3 runs to 16 residues. After removal of 6 bases from V and 4 bases from J, the junction contained 9 bases not matched to a gene.